This TCR beta chain was obtained from a study of OX40 agonist ivuxolimab in advanced cancers. Study information: Treatment received earlier with anti-PD-1, anti-PD-L1 or anti-CTLA-4 agents was allowed, and 40% had some.

TCRdb keeps only in-frame clones here, not all; method: immunoSEQ multiplex PCR. The sample comprises about 60,000 clones, roughly 86% of which are singletons, and 0.95% to 1.4% rests with the top ten. The starting material was CD4+ or CD8+ T cells sorted from blood, obtained in a trial of the OX40 agonist ivuxolimab. The receptor comes from an adult with an advanced solid tumor such as melanoma, head and neck, liver or kidney cancer.

The CDR3 region has the DNA TGTGCCAGCAGTGAAAGAGGGGGCTCTGGAAACACCATATATTTT. Translating gives CASSERGGSGNTIYF. The chain recombines TRBV6-1 with TRBJ1-3, with a weak D call TRBD1 (6 bases). Trimming stripped 2 bases from V and 0 bases from J, with 8 bases between. The CDR3 is 15 amino acids. Germline V gives CDR1 MNHNS, CDR2 SASEGT.